These 27 T cell receptor beta chains share one sample of origin, sequenced in a study of T cell repertoires in cytomegalovirus infection. A single record per CDR3 protein comes from TCRdb applying MiXCR to the reads. The table records around 290,000 distinct CDR3 sequences, 20% to 30% of them present only once. Sequencing was performed on PBMCs. Every receptor here comes from a human donor in good health (CMV status not recorded). Some clones in this sample may be carry-over from other donors' samples.

J is TRBJ2-7 and V is TRBV29-1; TRBD1 agrees at 9 bases. The CDR3 loop spans 12 amino acids. V trimming: 6 bases; J trimming: 2 bases; junction bases outside the gene matches: 2. The germline V gene encodes CDR1 SQVTM and CDR2 ANQGSEA. The CDR3 sequence: CSVGTGPYEQYF. CDR3 nucleotide sequence: TGCAGCGTGGGGACAGGGCCCTACGAGCAGTACTTC.

This clonotype was found a few times. The rearrangement uses TRBV28 and TRBJ2-1, with D possibly TRBD1 on 6 matching bases. Germline V gene data show CDR1 as MDHEN and CDR2 as SYDVKM. The CDR3 consists of 14 residues. Trimming pared 11 bases from V and 2 bases from J, leaving 16 bases between. CDR3 region: CAHRGTNAYNEQFF. The CDR3 DNA sequence: TGTGCCCATAGGGGGACAAACGCCTACAATGAGCAGTTCTTC.

The chain links TRBV20-1 to TRBJ1-2, with D perhaps matching TRBD1 (5 bases). With 5 bases removed from V and 8 bases from J, the gap between germline ends came to 15 bases. CDR1 and CDR2 from the germline V gene are DFQATT and SNEGSKA (reference sequence). The CDR3 is made up of 12 amino acids. CDR3 bases: TGCAGTGCTTCGGGACGGTTTACGGGCTACACCTTC. Protein product: CSASGRFTGYTF.

This chain joins TRBV7-2 and TRBJ1-2, with TRBD1 identical over 9 bases. This CDR3 is 16 amino acids long. J gave up 4 bases and V 1 base, and 7 bases lay outside the gene matches. The germline gives CDR1 SGHTA, CDR2 FQGNSA. CDR3 in DNA: TGTGCCAGCAGCTTAGTGACAGGGGGATCCCCCTATGGCTACACCTTC. Its protein is CASSLVTGGSPYGYTF.

This clonotype was observed once. The chain recombines TRBV2 with TRBJ1-5, with 7 bases matching TRBD1. J was trimmed by 7 bases and V by 3 bases; bases with no gene match: 6. The CDR3 has 14 residues. The germline CDR1 and CDR2 sequences are SNHLY and FYNNEI. The CDR3 spells CASSEAGGGQPQHF. The CDR3 DNA sequence: TGTGCCAGCAGTGAGGCAGGGGGAGGACAGCCCCAGCATTTT.

The CDR3 region has the DNA TGTGCCAGCCGACAATGGACAGGGAACACCGGGGAGCTGTTTTTT. As protein: CASRQWTGNTGELFF. This sequence joins TRBV27 and TRBJ2-2; 7 bases line up with TRBD1. CDR3 length equals 15 residues. The germline CDR1 and CDR2 sequences are MNHEY and SMNVEV (reference sequence). Unmatched junction bases numbered 7, after V lost 8 bases and J lost 1 base.

The genes are TRBV6-1 and TRBJ2-3; the match to TRBD1 covers 7 bases. This CDR3 contains 15 residues. The germline CDR1 and CDR2 sequences are MNHNS and SASEGT. V shed 0 bases, J shed 4 bases, and the junction held 4 bases outside the gene matches. This CDR3 is CASSEAGQGADTQYF. DNA for the CDR3: TGTGCCAGCAGTGAAGCGGGGCAGGGGGCAGATACGCAGTATTTT.

The chain uses TRBV19 and TRBJ2-2, with TRBD1 as a possible D gene (6 bases). Between the trimmed V and J ends, which lost 6 bases and 5 bases, there was a span of 16 bases. CDR3 size: 15 residues. Per the germline V gene, CDR1 is LNHDA and CDR2 is SQIVND (reference sequence). The chain's CDR3 is CASRRTGTPTGELFF. The CDR3 DNA sequence: TGTGCCAGTAGGAGGACTGGGACACCTACCGGGGAGCTGTTTTTT.

This clonotype was seen only a few times. The genes are TRBV28 and TRBJ1-1; D may be TRBD1 (5 bases). The CDR3 totals 13 residues. V shed 7 bases and J shed 3 bases, with 12 bases lying between them. CDR1 MDHEN and CDR2 SYDVKM come from the germline V gene. The CDR3 sequence is CASIWGRDTEAFF. The CDR3 DNA reads TGTGCCAGCATTTGGGGGAGAGACACTGAAGCTTTCTTT.

The sample holds a few counts of this clonotype. The rearrangement uses TRBV6-2 or TRBV6-3 and TRBJ2-7, with D hard to call. From germline, CDR1 is MNHEY and CDR2 SVGEGT. Trimming took 2 bases from V and 2 from J, leaving 7 bases between them. This CDR3 is 13 amino acids long. The CDR3 sequence: CASSYRIAYEQYF. Written as DNA, the CDR3 is TGTGCCAGCAGTTACCGGATAGCCTACGAGCAGTACTTC.

The V gene is TRBV10-2, the J gene TRBJ2-1; D is perhaps TRBD2 (6 bases). CDR1 and CDR2 from the germline V gene are WSHSY and SAAADI. With 8 bases removed from V and 10 bases from J, the gap between germline ends came to 15 bases. This CDR3 region has 12 residues. The DNA of the CDR3 is TGCGCCAGCCAGGCTGGGGGAGGCGAGCAGTTCTTC. Its protein product is CASQAGGGEQFF.

This clonotype was observed at least ten times. The rearrangement links TRBV7-2 to TRBJ2-5, with 8 bases that match TRBD2. From germline, CDR1 is SGHTA and CDR2 FQGNSA. This CDR3 spans 15 amino acids. V lost 3 bases to trimming and J lost 4 bases; unmatched junction nucleotides: 7. This CDR3 is CASSLNGLAGETQYF. The CDR3, as DNA: TGTGCCAGCAGCTTGAATGGGCTAGCGGGAGAGACCCAGTACTTC.

This clonotype was detected a few times. The V gene is TRBV15, the J gene TRBJ2-5; 9 bases map to TRBD2. CDR1 is LNHNV and CDR2 is YYDKDF in the germline V gene (reference sequence). The CDR3 is 13 amino acids. The V gene end was trimmed by 3 bases and the J gene end by 4 bases; junction bases not matched to a gene: 0. CDR3 nucleotide sequence: TGTGCCACCAGCAGGGGACTAGCAGAGACCCAGTACTTC. Protein: CATSRGLAETQYF.

The chain uses TRBV20-1 and TRBJ1-1, with 8 bases matching TRBD1. The CDR3 has 14 residues. Germline V CDR1 and CDR2: DFQATT, SNEGSKA (reference sequence). The V gene end was trimmed by 3 bases and the J gene end by 2 bases; junction bases not matched to a gene: 5. The CDR3 DNA sequence: TGCAGTGCTAGTCCAGGGGGCGCAAACACTGAAGCTTTCTTT. Translating it yields CSASPGGANTEAFF.

This clonotype turned up a few times. The chain couples TRBV7-2 to TRBJ2-7; 8 nucleotides line up with TRBD2. With 5 bases clipped from V and 6 bases from J, the junction kept 9 bases outside the gene matches. Looked up from germline, CDR1 is SGHTA and CDR2 is FQGNSA. CDR3 length: 14 amino acids. The CDR3, as DNA: TGTGCCAGCAGCCCTGGGACTAGTCGGCCCGAGCAGTACTTC. It specifies CASSPGTSRPEQYF.

This clonotype was seen only a few times. Written as DNA, the CDR3 is TGTGCCAGCAGCCATAGCGGGAGGAGGGCAAATGAGCAGTTCTTC. Translation gives CASSHSGRRANEQFF. The chain employs TRBV14 and TRBJ2-1, with 10 bases fitting TRBD2. The CDR3 contains 15 residues. J was trimmed by 7 bases and V by 3 bases; bases with no gene match: 6. CDR1 is SGHDN, CDR2 FVKESK, per germline.

The chain couples TRBV7-2 to TRBJ2-3; the D gene is possibly TRBD2 (6 bases). The CDR3 totals 15 residues. Germline loops: CDR1 SGHTA, CDR2 FQGNSA. Trimming left V 7 bases short and J 0 bases short, with 14 bases between. For the CDR3, the DNA is TGTGCCAGCACCCAAACCGGGACTAGCACAGATACGCAGTATTTT. Its protein is CASTQTGTSTDTQYF.

V is TRBV15 and J is TRBJ2-1; 8 bases align to TRBD2. Germline values: CDR1 LNHNV, CDR2 YYDKDF (reference sequence). Trimming at V came to 6 bases and at J to 3 bases, leaving 1 base not matched to a gene. This CDR3 has 13 amino acids. The CDR3 bases are TGTGCCACCAGTACTAGCGGCTACAATGAGCAGTTCTTC. Translated, it gives CATSTSGYNEQFF.

This clonotype was detected only a few times. The chain joins TRBV10-3 to TRBJ1-1; D not certain. V was clipped by 0 bases and J by 7 bases, with 18 bases between them. The CDR3 is made up of 16 amino acids. CDR1 and CDR2 (germline): ENHRY, SYGVKD. This chain's CDR3 is CAISESVKTVRSEAFF. DNA for the CDR3: TGTGCCATCAGTGAGTCGGTGAAAACAGTTCGAAGTGAAGCTTTCTTT.

This clonotype came up a few times. The chain has TRBV20-1 and TRBJ1-1; no definite D call. This CDR3 comprises 14 residues. With 1 base removed from V and 4 bases from J, the gap between germline ends came to 13 bases. Germline V CDR1 and CDR2: DFQATT, SNEGSKA (reference sequence). The CDR3 here is CSARGHGGLTEAFF. CDR3 bases: TGCAGTGCTAGAGGTCACGGTGGGCTCACTGAAGCTTTCTTT.

The CDR3 nucleotides are TGTGCCAGCGGAACTAGCGGGAGGGCCCTGGAGCAGTACTTC. Translating gives CASGTSGRALEQYF. The chain uses TRBV11-2 and TRBJ2-7; TRBD2 matches 13 bases. CDR1 SGHAT and CDR2 FQNNGV come from the germline V gene. J lost 7 bases, V lost 8 bases, and 8 bases had no gene match. The CDR3 is 14 amino acids.

This clonotype came up a few times. The rearrangement uses TRBV14 and TRBJ2-3; D ambiguous. Per the germline V gene, CDR1 is SGHDN and CDR2 is FVKESK. With 4 bases removed from V and 2 bases from J, the gap between germline ends came to 10 bases. This CDR3 is built from 14 residues. The CDR3 loop reads CASSREASTDTQYF. The CDR3, as DNA: TGTGCCAGCAGCCGCGAAGCGTCCACAGATACGCAGTATTTT.

In its sample, this clonotype was seen many times. V usage is TRBV27 and J usage is TRBJ1-1; perhaps TRBD1 as D (5 bases). CDR3 length: 14 residues. The V gene lost 4 bases and the J gene lost 4 bases, with 13 bases spanning the gap. In germline, CDR1 is MNHEY, CDR2 SMNVEV (reference sequence). CDR3 loop: CASSSGGGGTEAFF. The CDR3 DNA sequence: TGTGCCAGCAGTTCTGGCGGGGGTGGCACTGAAGCTTTCTTT.

CDR3 sequence: CASSPGRTYEQYF. CDR3 nucleotide sequence: TGTGCCAGCAGTCCCGGACGGACCTACGAGCAGTACTTC. The chain recombines TRBV12-3 or TRBV12-4 with TRBJ2-7; no clear D. The CDR3 is made up of 13 amino acids. Trimming shortened V by 5 bases and J by 2 bases, and 10 bases separated the two germline ends.

This clonotype turned up a few times. The rearrangement uses TRBV20-1 and TRBJ2-5; 8 positions agree with TRBD2. The germline V gene has CDR1 DFQATT and CDR2 SNEGSKA (reference sequence). Germline trimming cut 3 bases from V and 1 base from J; bases unmatched to any gene: 1. This CDR3 has 13 amino acids. The CDR3 loop is CSARAGGQETQYF. DNA for the CDR3: TGCAGTGCTAGGGCGGGGGGCCAAGAGACCCAGTACTTC.

Many counts were recorded for this clonotype. The chain joins TRBV12-3 or TRBV12-4 to TRBJ2-7; no clear D. The length of the CDR3 is 14 residues. V was shortened by 6 bases and J by 2 bases, with 14 bases between the two germline ends. CDR3 DNA sequence: TGTGCCAGCAGACTCCGTGGTGGGGCCTACGAGCAGTACTTC. It translates to CASRLRGGAYEQYF.

In its sample, this clonotype was seen a few times. The rearrangement joins TRBV2 to TRBJ2-1; the match to TRBD2 covers 9 bases. The CDR3 is made up of 17 amino acids. CDR1 and CDR2 (germline): SNHLY, FYNNEI. V shed 1 base and J 0 bases; nucleotides not matched to a gene: 4. CDR3 in amino acids: CASSEDVAGDSYNEQFF. In nucleotides, the CDR3 is TGTGCCAGCAGTGAAGATGTAGCGGGAGACTCCTACAATGAGCAGTTCTTC.